A selection of T cell receptor beta chains follows, all from one sample in a study of T-cell memory formation after mild COVID-19. TCRdb redid the calling of the 5' RACE reads with MiXCR, one entry per CDR3 protein. Of hundreds of thousands of distinct CDR3 sequences listed, around 28% are singletons. The specimen was PBMCs or a T cell subset sorted from them (not recorded which). These receptors all stem from an adult woman who had mild COVID-19 (a few samples of this study predate the infection). Cell type and time point are not known. Each CDR3 is given without its conserved first and last residue. A D gene is named only where the DNA matches it firmly. Rows may omit the clone size; those that give it use once, few, many or a size class.

>15|TRBJ2-6|TRBD1|NA|TRBV24-1
ATSEPGGSSGANVLT
>15|TRBJ2-1|TRBD2|few|TRBV2
ASSETSGLSSYNEQF
>16|TRBJ2-3|NA|NA|TRBV4-3
ASSRQSTAGYITDTQY
>15|TRBJ2-3|TRBD2|few|TRBV7-9
ASSLAISSGTSDTQY
>13|TRBJ2-7|NA|NA|TRBV5-4
ASSLDSPGAYEQY
>13|TRBJ2-7|TRBD2|NA|TRBV12-3/TRBV12-4
ASRGELAGLYEQY
>13|TRBJ1-6|NA|few|TRBV25-1
ASSSSGAGNSPLH
>18|TRBJ2-5|TRBD1|few|TRBV7-2
ASSLVRPSDRAVDQETQY
>12|TRBJ1-1|NA|NA|TRBV5-1
ASSSGRGSTEAF
>13|TRBJ2-7|NA|few|TRBV7-9
ASSPGSPDSYEQY
>10|TRBJ2-3|NA|NA|TRBV7-9
ASSLVKGSQY
>12|TRBJ2-7|NA|NA|TRBV29-1
SVEDPWGPYEQY
>12|TRBJ1-2|NA|NA|TRBV19
ASSIGGANYGYT
>14|TRBJ2-7|NA|few|TRBV6-5
ASSPYPGLGSYEQY
>13|TRBJ2-7|NA|few|TRBV6-2/TRBV6-3
ASSYGQGMAYEQY
>12|TRBJ2-5|NA|few|TRBV12-3/TRBV12-4
ASSWGTSQETQY
>13|TRBJ2-4|NA|few|TRBV24-1
ATSDSALAKNIQY
>12|TRBJ1-1|NA|few|TRBV20-1
SAPNGREVTEAF
>11|TRBJ2-7|NA|NA|TRBV24-1
ATSDGDDYEQY
>12|TRBJ2-1|NA|NA|TRBV29-1
STRGQKSYNEQF
>12|TRBJ2-7|TRBD1|few|TRBV9
ASSVGGTVSEQY
>12|TRBJ2-3|TRBD2|few|TRBV7-3
ASGRAGRRDTQY
>12|TRBJ2-7|NA|NA|TRBV7-9
ASSFRTDTYEQY
>12|TRBJ2-3|TRBD2|few|TRBV30
AWSTSGVLDTQY
>13|TRBJ2-3|NA|few|TRBV7-6
ASSSPGDNTDTQY